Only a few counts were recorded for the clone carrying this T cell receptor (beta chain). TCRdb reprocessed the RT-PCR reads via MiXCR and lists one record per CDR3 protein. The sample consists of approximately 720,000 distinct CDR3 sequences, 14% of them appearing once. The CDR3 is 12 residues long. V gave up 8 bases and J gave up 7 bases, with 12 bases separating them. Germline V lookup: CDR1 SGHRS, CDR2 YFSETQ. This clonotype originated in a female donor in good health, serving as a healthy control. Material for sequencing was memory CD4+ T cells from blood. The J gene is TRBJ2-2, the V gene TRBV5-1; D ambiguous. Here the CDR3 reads CASYITRGELFF. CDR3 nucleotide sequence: TGCGCCAGTTACATCACTCGCGGGGAGCTGTTTTTT.